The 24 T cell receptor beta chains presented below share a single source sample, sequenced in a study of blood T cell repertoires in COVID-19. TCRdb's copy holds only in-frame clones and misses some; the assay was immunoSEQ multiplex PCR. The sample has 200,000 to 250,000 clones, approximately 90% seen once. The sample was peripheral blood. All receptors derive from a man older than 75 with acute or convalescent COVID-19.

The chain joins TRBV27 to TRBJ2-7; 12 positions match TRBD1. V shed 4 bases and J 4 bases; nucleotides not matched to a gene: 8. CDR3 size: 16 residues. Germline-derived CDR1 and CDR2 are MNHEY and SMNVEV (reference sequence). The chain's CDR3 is CASSSSRDRGLYEQYF. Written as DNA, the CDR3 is TGTGCCAGCAGTTCCTCCCGGGACAGGGGGCTGTACGAGCAGTACTTC.

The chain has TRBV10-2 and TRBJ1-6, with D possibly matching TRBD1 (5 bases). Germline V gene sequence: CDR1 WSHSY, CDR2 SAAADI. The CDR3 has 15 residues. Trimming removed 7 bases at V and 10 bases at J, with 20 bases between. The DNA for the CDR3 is TGCGCCAGCACCCTGGGGCCGGGTATCGGCTCACCCCTCCACTTT. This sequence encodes CASTLGPGIGSPLHF.

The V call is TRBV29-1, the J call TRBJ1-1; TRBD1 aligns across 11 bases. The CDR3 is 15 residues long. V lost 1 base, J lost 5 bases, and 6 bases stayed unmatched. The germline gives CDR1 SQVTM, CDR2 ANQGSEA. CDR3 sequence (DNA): TGCAGCGTTGAAGCCGGACAGGGGGCGGGTACTGAAGCTTTCTTT. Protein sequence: CSVEAGQGAGTEAFF.

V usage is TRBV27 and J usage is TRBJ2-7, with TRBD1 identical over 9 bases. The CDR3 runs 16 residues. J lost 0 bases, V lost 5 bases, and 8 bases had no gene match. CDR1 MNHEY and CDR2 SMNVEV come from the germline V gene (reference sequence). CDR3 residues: CASSPVLTGGSYEQYF. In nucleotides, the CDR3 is TGTGCCAGCAGTCCAGTCCTGACAGGGGGCTCCTACGAGCAGTACTTC.

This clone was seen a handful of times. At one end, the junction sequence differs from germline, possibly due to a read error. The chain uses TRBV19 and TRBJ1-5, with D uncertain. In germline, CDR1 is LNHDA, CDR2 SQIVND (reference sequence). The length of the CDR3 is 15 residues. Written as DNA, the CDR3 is TGTGCAAGTAAGAGGGATAGGGTTAGCAATCAGCCCCAGCATTTT. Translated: CASKRDRVSNQPQHF.

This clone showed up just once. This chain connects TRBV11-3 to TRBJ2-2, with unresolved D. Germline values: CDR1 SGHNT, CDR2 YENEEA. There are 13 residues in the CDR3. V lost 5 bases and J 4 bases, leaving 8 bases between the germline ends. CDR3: CASSNSPTGELFF. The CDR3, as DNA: TGTGCCAGCAGCAATAGTCCCACCGGGGAGCTGTTTTTT.

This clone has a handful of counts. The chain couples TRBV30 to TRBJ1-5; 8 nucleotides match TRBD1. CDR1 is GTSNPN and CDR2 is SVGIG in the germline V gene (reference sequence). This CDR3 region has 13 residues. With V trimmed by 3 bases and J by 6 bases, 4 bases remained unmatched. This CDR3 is CAWSSTGAQPQHF. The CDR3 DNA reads TGTGCCTGGAGCTCGACAGGGGCTCAGCCCCAGCATTTT.

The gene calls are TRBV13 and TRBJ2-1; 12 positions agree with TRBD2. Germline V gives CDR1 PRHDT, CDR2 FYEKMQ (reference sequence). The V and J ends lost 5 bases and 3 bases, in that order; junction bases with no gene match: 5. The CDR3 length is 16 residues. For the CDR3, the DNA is TGTGCCAGCAGCGGACCGGGACTAGCGGGCTACAATGAGCAGTTCTTC. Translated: CASSGPGLAGYNEQFF.

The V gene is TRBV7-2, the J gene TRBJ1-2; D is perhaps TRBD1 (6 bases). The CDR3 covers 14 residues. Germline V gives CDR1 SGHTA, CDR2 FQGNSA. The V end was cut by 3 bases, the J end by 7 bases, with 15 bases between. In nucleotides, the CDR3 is TGTGCCAGCAGCTTTGGGCAGGGGTGGAGTGGCTACACCTTC. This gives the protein CASSFGQGWSGYTF.

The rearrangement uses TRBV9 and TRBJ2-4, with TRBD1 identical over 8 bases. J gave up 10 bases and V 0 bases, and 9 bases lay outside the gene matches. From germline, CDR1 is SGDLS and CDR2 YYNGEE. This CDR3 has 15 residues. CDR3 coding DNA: TGTGCCAGCAGCGTAGAGGACAGGGTCCCTTTTATTCAGTACTTC. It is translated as CASSVEDRVPFIQYF.

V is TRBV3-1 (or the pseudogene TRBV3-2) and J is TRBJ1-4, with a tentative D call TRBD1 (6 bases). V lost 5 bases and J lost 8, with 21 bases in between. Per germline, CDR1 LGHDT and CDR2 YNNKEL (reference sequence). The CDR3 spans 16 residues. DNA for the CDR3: TGTGCCAGCAGCTCGGCGAGCGGGGGGGCGGGGGAAAAACTGTTTTTT. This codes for CASSSASGGAGEKLFF.

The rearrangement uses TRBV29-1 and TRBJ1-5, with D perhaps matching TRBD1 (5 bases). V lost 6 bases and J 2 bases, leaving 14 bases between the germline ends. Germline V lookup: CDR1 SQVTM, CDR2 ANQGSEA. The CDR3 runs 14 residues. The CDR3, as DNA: TGCAGCGTCCGGTCCCAGGGTGGCAATCAGCCCCAGCATTTT. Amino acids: CSVRSQGGNQPQHF.

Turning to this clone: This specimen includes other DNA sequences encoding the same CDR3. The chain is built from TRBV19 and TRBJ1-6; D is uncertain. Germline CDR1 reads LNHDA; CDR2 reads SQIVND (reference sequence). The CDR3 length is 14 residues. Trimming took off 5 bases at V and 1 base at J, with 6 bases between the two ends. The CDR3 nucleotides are TGTGCCAGTAGTCTGAGTTCCTATAATTCACCCCTCCACTTT. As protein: CASSLSSYNSPLHF.

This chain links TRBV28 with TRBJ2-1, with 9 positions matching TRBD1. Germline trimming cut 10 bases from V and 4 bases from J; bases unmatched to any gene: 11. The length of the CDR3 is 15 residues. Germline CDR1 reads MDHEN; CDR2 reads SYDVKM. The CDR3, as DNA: TGTGCCACCCTCACCGGGACAGGGTTTTACAATGAGCAGTTCTTC. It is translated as CATLTGTGFYNEQFF.

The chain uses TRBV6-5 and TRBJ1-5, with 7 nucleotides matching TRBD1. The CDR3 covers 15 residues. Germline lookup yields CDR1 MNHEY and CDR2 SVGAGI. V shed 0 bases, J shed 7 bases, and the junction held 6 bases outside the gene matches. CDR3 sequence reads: CASSYSGQVNQPQHF. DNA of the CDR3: TGTGCCAGCAGTTACTCCGGACAGGTTAACCAGCCCCAGCATTTT.

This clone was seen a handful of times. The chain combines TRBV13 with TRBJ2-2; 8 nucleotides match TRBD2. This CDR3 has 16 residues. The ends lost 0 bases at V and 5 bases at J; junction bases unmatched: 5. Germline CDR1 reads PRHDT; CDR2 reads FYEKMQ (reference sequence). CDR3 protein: CASSLGRIAGTGELFF. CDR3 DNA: TGTGCCAGCAGCTTAGGCCGGATAGCGGGAACCGGGGAGCTGTTTTTT.

Here the CDR3 DNA reads TGTGCCAGTAGTATCCCCGCCCTAGTAGCGGGAGTAACCTACAATGAGCAGTTCTTC. This sequence encodes CASSIPALVAGVTYNEQFF. The chain employs TRBV19 and TRBJ2-1; TRBD2 aligns across 9 bases. Per germline, CDR1 LNHDA and CDR2 SQIVND (reference sequence). The CDR3 is 19 amino acids. The ends lost 3 bases at V and 2 bases at J; junction bases unmatched: 14.

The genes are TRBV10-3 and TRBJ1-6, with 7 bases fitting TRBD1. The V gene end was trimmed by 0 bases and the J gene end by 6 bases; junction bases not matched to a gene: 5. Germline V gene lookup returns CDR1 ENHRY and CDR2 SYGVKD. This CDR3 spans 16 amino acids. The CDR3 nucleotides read TGTGCCATCAGTGAGTCAGGGGGACAGTTTAATTCACCCCTCCACTTT. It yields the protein CAISESGGQFNSPLHF.

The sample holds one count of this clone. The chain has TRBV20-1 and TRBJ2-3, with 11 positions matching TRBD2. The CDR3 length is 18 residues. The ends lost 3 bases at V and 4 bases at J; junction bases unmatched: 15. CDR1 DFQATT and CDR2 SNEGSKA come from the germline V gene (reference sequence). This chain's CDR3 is CSASALSTSGTYPDTQYF. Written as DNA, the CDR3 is TGCAGTGCTAGTGCCCTTTCGACTAGCGGGACATATCCAGATACGCAGTATTTT.

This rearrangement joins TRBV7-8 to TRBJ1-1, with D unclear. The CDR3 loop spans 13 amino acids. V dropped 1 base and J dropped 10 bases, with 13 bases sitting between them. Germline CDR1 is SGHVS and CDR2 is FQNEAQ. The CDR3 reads CASSLGQVEGAFF. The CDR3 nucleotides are TGTGCCAGCAGCTTAGGGCAGGTCGAGGGAGCTTTCTTT.

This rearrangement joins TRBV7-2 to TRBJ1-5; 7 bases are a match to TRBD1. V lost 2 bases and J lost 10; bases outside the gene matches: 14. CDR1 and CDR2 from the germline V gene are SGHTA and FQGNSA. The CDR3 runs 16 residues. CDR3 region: CASSLSPRGVKGPQHF. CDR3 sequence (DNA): TGTGCCAGCAGCTTAAGCCCCAGGGGGGTAAAGGGTCCCCAGCATTTT.

The CDR3 sequence is CASRKTGTPDTQYF. DNA for the CDR3: TGTGCCAGCAGGAAGACAGGGACTCCAGATACGCAGTATTTT. The chain combines TRBV6-5 with TRBJ2-3; D perhaps matches TRBD1 (7 bases). The CDR3 contains 14 residues. Trimming took 6 bases from V and 4 from J, leaving 14 bases between them. Germline assignment: CDR1 MNHEY and CDR2 SVGAGI.

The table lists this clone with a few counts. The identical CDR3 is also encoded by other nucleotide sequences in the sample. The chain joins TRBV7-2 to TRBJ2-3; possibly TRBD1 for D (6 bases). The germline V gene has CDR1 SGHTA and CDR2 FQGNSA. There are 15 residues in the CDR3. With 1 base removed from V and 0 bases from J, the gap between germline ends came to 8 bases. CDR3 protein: CASSLEGVSTDTQYF. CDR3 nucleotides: TGTGCCAGCAGCTTAGAGGGGGTGAGCACAGATACGCAGTATTTT.

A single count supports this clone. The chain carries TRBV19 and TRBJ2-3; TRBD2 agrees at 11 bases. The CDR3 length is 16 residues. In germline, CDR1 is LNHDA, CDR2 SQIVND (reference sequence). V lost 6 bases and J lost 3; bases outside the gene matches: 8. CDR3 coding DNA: TGTGCCAGTAGCACCAAAGCTAGCGGGAGGACAGATACGCAGTATTTT. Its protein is CASSTKASGRTDTQYF.